A selection of T cell receptor beta chains follows, all from one sample in a study of cytomegalovirus exposure and HLA in healthy donors. The repertoire was sequenced with immunoSEQ multiplex PCR; TCRdb's copy has only in-frame clones and lacks some. Of roughly 69,000 clones detected, 73% appear once; the ten largest clones hold roughly 5.3%. Sequencing was carried out using PBMCs. These receptors originate from a man between 50 and 59 years old in good health and CMV-seronegative. Each CDR3 is given with its conserved first and last residue. The order of the fields is clone size, CDR3 length, V gene, J gene, D gene, CDR3 DNA, CDR3 protein. A D gene is named only where the DNA matches it firmly. Clone size is stated in some rows and not others, as once, few, many or a class when expanded.

clone size: .; CDR3 length: 14; V gene: TRBV19; J gene: TRBJ1-5; D gene: TRBD1; CDR3 DNA: TGTGCCAGTACTATGGGACAGGGACTTCAGCCCCAGCATTTT; CDR3 protein: CASTMGQGLQPQHF
clone size: .; CDR3 length: 14; V gene: TRBV30; J gene: TRBJ2-3; D gene: .; CDR3 DNA: TGTGCCTGGACGTTCGGGGGGCCCGCAGATACGCAGTATTTT; CDR3 protein: CAWTFGGPADTQYF
clone size: .; CDR3 length: 14; V gene: TRBV5-5; J gene: TRBJ1-2; D gene: .; CDR3 DNA: TGTGCCAGCAGCTTGGCGTTATCGAACTATGGCTACACCTTC; CDR3 protein: CASSLALSNYGYTF
clone size: .; CDR3 length: 20; V gene: TRBV4-1; J gene: TRBJ2-2; D gene: TRBD2; CDR3 DNA: TGCGCCAGCGGCCTTCCTAGCGGTAGGCTGGGTGACTCCCGCCCCGGGGAGCTGTTTTTT; CDR3 protein: CASGLPSGRLGDSRPGELFF
clone size: .; CDR3 length: 12; V gene: TRBV7-9; J gene: TRBJ1-2; D gene: .; CDR3 DNA: TGTGCCAGCAGCTTAGAACTCTTCGGCTACACCTTC; CDR3 protein: CASSLELFGYTF
clone size: .; CDR3 length: 16; V gene: TRBV5-1; J gene: TRBJ2-2; D gene: .; CDR3 DNA: TGCGCCAGCAGCCCCTCCGGGATCCCTAACACCGGGGAGCTGTTTTTT; CDR3 protein: CASSPSGIPNTGELFF
clone size: .; CDR3 length: 15; V gene: TRBV5-1; J gene: TRBJ1-6; D gene: TRBD1; CDR3 DNA: TGCGCCAGCAGCCCTACAGGGGGCCAGAATTCACCCCTCCACTTT; CDR3 protein: CASSPTGGQNSPLHF
clone size: .; CDR3 length: 18; V gene: TRBV30; J gene: TRBJ2-1; D gene: .; CDR3 DNA: TGTGCCTGGGTAGACTTGGGGGGGCGGACTTCGGTGATGAATGAGCAGTTCTTC; CDR3 protein: CAWVDLGGRTSVMNEQFF
clone size: .; CDR3 length: 15; V gene: TRBV7-2; J gene: TRBJ2-2; D gene: .; CDR3 DNA: TGTGCCAGCAGCTTAGCGGTGACATCCTCCGGGGAGCTGTTTTTT; CDR3 protein: CASSLAVTSSGELFF
clone size: .; CDR3 length: 12; V gene: TRBV6-6; J gene: TRBJ2-7; D gene: .; CDR3 DNA: TGTGCCAGCGCCCGGGGCTCCTACGAGCAGTACTTC; CDR3 protein: CASARGSYEQYF
clone size: .; CDR3 length: 12; V gene: TRBV25-1; J gene: TRBJ2-1; D gene: .; CDR3 DNA: TGTGCCAGCAGTGTTCCGGGGAGTGAGCAGTTCTTC; CDR3 protein: CASSVPGSEQFF
clone size: few; CDR3 length: 16; V gene: TRBV6-1; J gene: TRBJ1-4; D gene: .; CDR3 DNA: TGTGCCAGCAGTGCCTCGTCCCCGGCAACTAATGAAAAACTGTTTTTT; CDR3 protein: CASSASSPATNEKLFF
clone size: once; CDR3 length: 17; V gene: TRBV5-1; J gene: TRBJ1-3; D gene: TRBD1; CDR3 DNA: TGCGCCAGCAGCTTGGCCGGGACAGGGGTAGCCGGAAACACCATATATTTT; CDR3 protein: CASSLAGTGVAGNTIYF
clone size: .; CDR3 length: 16; V gene: TRBV7-9; J gene: TRBJ1-4; D gene: .; CDR3 DNA: TGTGCCAGCAGCTCAATAAGCGGGGCAACTAATGAAAAACTGTTTTTT; CDR3 protein: CASSSISGATNEKLFF
clone size: .; CDR3 length: 15; V gene: TRBV6-1; J gene: TRBJ1-6; D gene: .; CDR3 DNA: TGTGCCAGCAGTGAAAGCCGACAGGCTAATTCACCCCTCCACTTT; CDR3 protein: CASSESRQANSPLHF
clone size: .; CDR3 length: 14; V gene: TRBV6-5; J gene: TRBJ1-2; D gene: .; CDR3 DNA: TGTGCCAGCAGAGGGGCGCAGGGTTTAATCGGCTACACCTTC; CDR3 protein: CASRGAQGLIGYTF
clone size: .; CDR3 length: 16; V gene: TRBV29-1; J gene: TRBJ1-2; D gene: TRBD1; CDR3 DNA: TGCAGCGTTGATACCCGGCCTGACAGGGGGGCCTATGGCTACACCTTC; CDR3 protein: CSVDTRPDRGAYGYTF
clone size: once; CDR3 length: 14; V gene: TRBV6-5; J gene: TRBJ2-7; D gene: TRBD1; CDR3 DNA: TGTGCCAGCCAACCCCCGGGACAGAGGACGAAGCAGTACTTC; CDR3 protein: CASQPPGQRTKQYF
clone size: few; CDR3 length: 14; V gene: TRBV5-1; J gene: TRBJ1-1; D gene: .; CDR3 DNA: TGCGCCAGCAGCTTGGAAGGCGGGACCACTGAAGCTTTCTTT; CDR3 protein: CASSLEGGTTEAFF
clone size: .; CDR3 length: 16; V gene: TRBV9; J gene: TRBJ2-1; D gene: TRBD2; CDR3 DNA: TGTGCCAGCAGCGTAGCTCAAACTAGCGTGTTATACGAGCAGTTCTTC; CDR3 protein: CASSVAQTSVLYEQFF
clone size: .; CDR3 length: 14; V gene: TRBV6-6; J gene: TRBJ1-2; D gene: .; CDR3 DNA: TGTGCCAGCAGTTACTCTGGCAGGGGATCTGGCTACACCTTC; CDR3 protein: CASSYSGRGSGYTF
clone size: .; CDR3 length: 15; V gene: TRBV5-1; J gene: TRBJ1-1; D gene: TRBD1; CDR3 DNA: TGCGCCAGCAGCTGGGGGGACAGGGAGAACACTGAAGCTTTCTTT; CDR3 protein: CASSWGDRENTEAFF
clone size: few; CDR3 length: 13; V gene: TRBV6-4; J gene: TRBJ2-3; D gene: .; CDR3 DNA: TGTGCCAGCTCCCTCTCTAGCACAGATACGCAGTATTTT; CDR3 protein: CASSLSSTDTQYF
clone size: .; CDR3 length: 15; V gene: TRBV6-5; J gene: TRBJ2-7; D gene: TRBD1; CDR3 DNA: TGTGCCAGCAGCATAGGGACAGGGGGAGGGTACGAGCAGTACTTC; CDR3 protein: CASSIGTGGGYEQYF
clone size: .; CDR3 length: 15; V gene: TRBV7-9; J gene: TRBJ1-2; D gene: TRBD1; CDR3 DNA: TGTGCCAGCAGCGCCTCTGGACAGGAGGTGTATGGCTACACCTTC; CDR3 protein: CASSASGQEVYGYTF
clone size: few; CDR3 length: 19; V gene: TRBV6-4; J gene: TRBJ2-6; D gene: TRBD1; CDR3 DNA: TGTGCCAGCAGTAAAGCGGGACAGGGTATAGGCTCTGGGGCCAACGTCCTGACTTTC; CDR3 protein: CASSKAGQGIGSGANVLTF
clone size: once; CDR3 length: 13; V gene: TRBV19; J gene: TRBJ2-3; D gene: .; CDR3 DNA: TGTGCCAGTAGACCACTAGCCTCAGATACGCAGTATTTT; CDR3 protein: CASRPLASDTQYF
clone size: .; CDR3 length: 14; V gene: TRBV28; J gene: TRBJ1-4; D gene: .; CDR3 DNA: TGTGCCAGCAGCATACAGGGTCATGATGAAAAACTGTTTTTT; CDR3 protein: CASSIQGHDEKLFF
clone size: .; CDR3 length: 11; V gene: TRBV21-1; J gene: TRBJ1-1; D gene: .; CDR3 DNA: TGTGCCAGCAGCATTCAGCGGGAAGCTTTCTTT; CDR3 protein: CASSIQREAFF
clone size: .; CDR3 length: 17; V gene: TRBV5-8; J gene: TRBJ2-5; D gene: TRBD1; CDR3 DNA: TGTGCCAGCAGCCCACGTCCCGGGACAGGGGTTTGGGAGACCCAGTACTTC; CDR3 protein: CASSPRPGTGVWETQYF
clone size: .; CDR3 length: 14; V gene: TRBV27; J gene: TRBJ2-7; D gene: TRBD1; CDR3 DNA: TGTGCCAGCGGTTCCGGGACAGGGGGTTACGAGCAGTACTTC; CDR3 protein: CASGSGTGGYEQYF
clone size: .; CDR3 length: 13; V gene: TRBV19; J gene: TRBJ1-2; D gene: TRBD1; CDR3 DNA: TGTGCCACCGCCCCGACAGGGGTGAAAGGCTACACCTTC; CDR3 protein: CATAPTGVKGYTF
clone size: .; CDR3 length: 16; V gene: TRBV9; J gene: TRBJ1-4; D gene: .; CDR3 DNA: TGTGCCAGCTCCCGGGGGGAGCGGGACATCGCCGAAAAACTGTTTTTT; CDR3 protein: CASSRGERDIAEKLFF
clone size: .; CDR3 length: 18; V gene: TRBV4-1; J gene: TRBJ1-1; D gene: .; CDR3 DNA: TGCGCCAGCAACTCCGGGACTATGTTTATTAATTCGAACACTGAAGCTTTCTTT; CDR3 protein: CASNSGTMFINSNTEAFF
clone size: .; CDR3 length: 19; V gene: TRBV21-1; J gene: TRBJ2-7; D gene: .; CDR3 DNA: TGTGCCAGCAGCAAAGGAGGAGGACGGTCCGGGACAATCTCCTACGAGCAGTACTTC; CDR3 protein: CASSKGGGRSGTISYEQYF
clone size: .; CDR3 length: 18; V gene: TRBV7-9; J gene: TRBJ2-7; D gene: TRBD2; CDR3 DNA: TGTGCCAGCAGCACCCCGGGACTAGCGGGGGTCCTGTCCTACGAGCAGTACTTC; CDR3 protein: CASSTPGLAGVLSYEQYF
clone size: .; CDR3 length: 15; V gene: TRBV4-1; J gene: TRBJ2-1; D gene: TRBD1; CDR3 DNA: TGCGCCAGCAGCTTTCGGACAGGCGGTCTGGATGAGCAGTTCTTC; CDR3 protein: CASSFRTGGLDEQFF
clone size: few; CDR3 length: 13; V gene: TRBV11-2; J gene: TRBJ2-4; D gene: .; CDR3 DNA: TGTGCCAGCAGCTTAGCGAACAGGCCCATTCAGTACTTC; CDR3 protein: CASSLANRPIQYF
clone size: .; CDR3 length: 18; V gene: TRBV5-4; J gene: TRBJ2-4; D gene: TRBD2; CDR3 DNA: TGTGCCAGCACCCCGGGACTAGCGGGGGATGTAGCCAAAAACATTCAGTACTTC; CDR3 protein: CASTPGLAGDVAKNIQYF
clone size: once; CDR3 length: 20; V gene: TRBV9; J gene: TRBJ2-3; D gene: TRBD2; CDR3 DNA: TGTGCCAGCAGCCCGAGCGGGGGACTAGCGGGGGGGCCGGGCACAGATACGCAGTATTTT; CDR3 protein: CASSPSGGLAGGPGTDTQYF
clone size: .; CDR3 length: 17; V gene: TRBV5-6; J gene: TRBJ2-3; D gene: TRBD2; CDR3 DNA: TGTGCCAGCAGCTTGGGGTCTAGCGGGGGGGGCTTCGATACGCAGTATTTT; CDR3 protein: CASSLGSSGGGFDTQYF
clone size: .; CDR3 length: 13; V gene: TRBV19; J gene: TRBJ2-3; D gene: TRBD1; CDR3 DNA: TGTGCCAGTAGTGTTCAGGGGGCAGATACGCAGTATTTT; CDR3 protein: CASSVQGADTQYF
clone size: once; CDR3 length: 20; V gene: TRBV9; J gene: TRBJ2-7; D gene: TRBD2; CDR3 DNA: TGTGCCAGCAGCCCCACTAGGGGGAGGGGGACTAGCGGGGGCTCCTACGAGCAGTACTTC; CDR3 protein: CASSPTRGRGTSGGSYEQYF
clone size: .; CDR3 length: 15; V gene: TRBV4-1; J gene: TRBJ1-1; D gene: TRBD1; CDR3 DNA: TGCGCCAGCAGCCCCCTAAGCACAGGGGGGACTGAAGCTTTCTTT; CDR3 protein: CASSPLSTGGTEAFF
clone size: .; CDR3 length: 15; V gene: TRBV6-1; J gene: TRBJ2-7; D gene: TRBD1; CDR3 DNA: TGTGCCAGCAGTGAAAGGGACAGGTCCTACGACGAGCAGTACTTC; CDR3 protein: CASSERDRSYDEQYF
clone size: .; CDR3 length: 15; V gene: TRBV27; J gene: TRBJ1-5; D gene: .; CDR3 DNA: TGTGCCAGCAGCCCGGGGGGGGCGCGCAATCAGCCCCAGCATTTT; CDR3 protein: CASSPGGARNQPQHF
clone size: once; CDR3 length: 13; V gene: TRBV27; J gene: TRBJ1-1; D gene: .; CDR3 DNA: TGTGCCAGCAGTGACCTCCGGGGGACTGAAGCTTTCTTT; CDR3 protein: CASSDLRGTEAFF
clone size: once; CDR3 length: 15; V gene: TRBV27; J gene: TRBJ1-5; D gene: TRBD1; CDR3 DNA: TGTGCCAGCAGTGCACGGACAGGGCGAAATCAGCCCCAGCATTTT; CDR3 protein: CASSARTGRNQPQHF
clone size: .; CDR3 length: 14; V gene: TRBV7-3; J gene: TRBJ2-1; D gene: TRBD1; CDR3 DNA: TGTGCCAGCAGCATCCGGGACAGGGATGGTGAGCAGTTCTTC; CDR3 protein: CASSIRDRDGEQFF
clone size: .; CDR3 length: 16; V gene: TRBV2; J gene: TRBJ2-3; D gene: TRBD2; CDR3 DNA: TGTGCCAGCAGTGAACGGGGGGGGCCGGCCACAGATACGCAGTATTTT; CDR3 protein: CASSERGGPATDTQYF
clone size: .; CDR3 length: 15; V gene: TRBV15; J gene: TRBJ2-7; D gene: TRBD1; CDR3 DNA: TGTGCCACCAGCAGAGATTGGGGACAGACCTACGAGCAGTACTTC; CDR3 protein: CATSRDWGQTYEQYF
clone size: .; CDR3 length: 14; V gene: TRBV6-5; J gene: TRBJ2-3; D gene: .; CDR3 DNA: TGTGCCAGCACAGAAGCGGGCGGCACAGATACGCAGTATTTT; CDR3 protein: CASTEAGGTDTQYF
clone size: .; CDR3 length: 13; V gene: TRBV6-5; J gene: TRBJ1-2; D gene: TRBD1; CDR3 DNA: TGTGCCAGCAGCCGGGACAGGGACTATGGCTACACCTTC; CDR3 protein: CASSRDRDYGYTF